This T cell receptor (beta chain) was obtained from a study of cytomegalovirus exposure and HLA in healthy donors. In the study overall: Unique TCR beta sequences numbering about 100 million came from 150 million to 200 million T cells in an earlier analysis. Whole-study results and caveats: A later analysis reported that several of the most significant clusters appeared to be linked to common viral pathogens, among them Epstein-Barr virus. On later analysis, the bulk of CMV-associated TCR beta chains appeared to be HLA-restricted.

The V and J ends lost 4 bases and 6 bases respectively, with 7 bases between them. Germline V gene data show CDR1 as SGDLS and CDR2 as YYNGEE. The CDR3 is 11 amino acids. Amplification used 60 Vbeta primers and 13 Jbeta primers. TCRdb's copy holds only in-frame clones and misses some; the assay was immunoSEQ multiplex PCR. The sample includes more than 150,000 clones, roughly 80% of them seen just once. This clone appeared a few times. Its antigen is unknown. These donors, healthy bone marrow donors, were studied. This chain links TRBV9 with TRBJ1-2; D unresolved. The source material was PBMCs. The TCR was taken from a man aged 40-49 years in good health and CMV-seropositive. CDR3 DNA: TGTGCCAGCAGCCCCGGTGATGGCTACACCTTC. The encoded protein is CASSPGDGYTF.